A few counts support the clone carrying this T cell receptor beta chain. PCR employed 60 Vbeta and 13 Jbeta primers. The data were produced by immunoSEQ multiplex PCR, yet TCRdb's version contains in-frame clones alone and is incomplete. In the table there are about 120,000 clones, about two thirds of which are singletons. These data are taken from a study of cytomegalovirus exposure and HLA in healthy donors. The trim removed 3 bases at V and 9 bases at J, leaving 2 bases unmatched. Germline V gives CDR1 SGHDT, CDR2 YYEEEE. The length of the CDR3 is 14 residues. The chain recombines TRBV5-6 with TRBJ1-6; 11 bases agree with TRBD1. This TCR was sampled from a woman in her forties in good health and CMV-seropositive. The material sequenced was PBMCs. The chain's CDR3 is CASSWDRGISPLHF. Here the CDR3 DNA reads TGTGCCAGCAGCTGGGACAGGGGGATTTCACCCCTCCACTTT.